This T cell receptor beta chain was identified in a study of beta chain features in type 1 diabetes. Turning to the study itself: Examination covered approximately 100 million sorted cells spanning all samples. Study-wide results and caveats: HLA effects on TCRB rearrangement stayed unresolved here. The study found that naive, central memory and Treg TCRB repertoires appeared more similar in patients than in healthy donors. When VDJ junctions were examined, type 1 diabetes patients showed fewer insertions and more deletions. All four CD4+ subsets of Type 1 diabetes patients contained TCRB CDR3s that were moderately but significantly shorter.

With V trimmed by 4 bases and J by 4 bases, 2 bases remained unmatched. The germline V gene has CDR1 SGHNT and CDR2 YYREEE (reference sequence). The CDR3 has 13 residues. Expressed TCRB transcripts were sequenced after all isolated RNA was converted to cDNA. Sequenced by immunoSEQ multiplex PCR; TCRdb stores in-frame clones only, minus some. The table records some 350,000 clones, around a tenth of them present only once. This clone was picked up a small number of times. No antigen is known for it. The V and J genes are TRBV5-4 and TRBJ2-5, with 9 bases matching TRBD1. Input material: central memory CD4+ T cells from blood. The sequence derives from a man aged 25-45 years with type 1 diabetes. The CDR3: CASSPGQGETQYF. Here the CDR3 DNA reads TGTGCCAGCAGCCCGGGACAGGGAGAGACCCAGTACTTC.